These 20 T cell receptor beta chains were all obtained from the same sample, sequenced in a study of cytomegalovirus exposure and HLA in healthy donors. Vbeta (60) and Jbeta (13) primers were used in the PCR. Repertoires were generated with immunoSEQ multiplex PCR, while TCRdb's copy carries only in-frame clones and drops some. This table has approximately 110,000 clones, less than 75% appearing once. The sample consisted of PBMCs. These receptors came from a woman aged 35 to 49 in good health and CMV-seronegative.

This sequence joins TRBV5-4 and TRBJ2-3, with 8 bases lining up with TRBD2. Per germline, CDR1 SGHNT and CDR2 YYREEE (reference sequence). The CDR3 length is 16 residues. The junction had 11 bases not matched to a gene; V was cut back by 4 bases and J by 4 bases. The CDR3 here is CASSIGTAGGADTQYF. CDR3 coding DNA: TGTGCCAGCAGCATCGGGACTGCGGGAGGCGCAGATACGCAGTATTTT.

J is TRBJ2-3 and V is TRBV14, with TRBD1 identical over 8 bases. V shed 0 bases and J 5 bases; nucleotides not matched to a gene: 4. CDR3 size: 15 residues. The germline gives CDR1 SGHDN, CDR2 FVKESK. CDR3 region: CASSQDFRGLDTQYF. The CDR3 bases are TGTGCCAGCAGCCAAGATTTCAGGGGGCTAGATACGCAGTATTTT.

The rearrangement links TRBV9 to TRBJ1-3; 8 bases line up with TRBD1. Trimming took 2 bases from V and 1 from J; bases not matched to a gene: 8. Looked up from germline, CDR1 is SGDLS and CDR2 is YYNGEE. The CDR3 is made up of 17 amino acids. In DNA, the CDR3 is TGTGCCAGCAGCGTTGGAGCAGGGGGCTCGTCTGGAAACACCATATATTTT. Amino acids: CASSVGAGGSSGNTIYF.

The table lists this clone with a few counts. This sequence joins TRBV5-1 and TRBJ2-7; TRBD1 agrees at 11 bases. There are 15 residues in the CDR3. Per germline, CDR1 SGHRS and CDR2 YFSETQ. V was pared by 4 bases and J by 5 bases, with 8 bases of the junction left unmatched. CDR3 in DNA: TGCGCCAGCAGCCTATACGGACAGGGGGCCCACGAGCAGTACTTC. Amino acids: CASSLYGQGAHEQYF. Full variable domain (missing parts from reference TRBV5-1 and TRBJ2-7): KAGVTQTPRYLIKTRGQQVTLSCSPISGHRSVSWYQQTPGQGLQFLFEYFSETQRNKGNFPGRFSGRQFSNSRSEMNVSTLELGDSALYLCASSLYGQGAHEQYFGPGTRLTVT.

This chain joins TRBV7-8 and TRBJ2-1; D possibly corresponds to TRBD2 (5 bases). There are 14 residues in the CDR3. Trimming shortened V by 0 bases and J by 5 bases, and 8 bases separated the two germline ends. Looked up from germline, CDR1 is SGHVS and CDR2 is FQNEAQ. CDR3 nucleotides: TGTGCCAGCAGCTTAGCGGACGGGAACAATGAGCAGTTCTTC. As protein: CASSLADGNNEQFF.

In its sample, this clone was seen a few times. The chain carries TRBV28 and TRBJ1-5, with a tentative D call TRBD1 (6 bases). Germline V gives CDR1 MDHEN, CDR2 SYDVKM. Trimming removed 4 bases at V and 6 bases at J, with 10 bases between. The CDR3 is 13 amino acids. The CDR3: CASSSGHIQPQHF. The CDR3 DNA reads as TGTGCCAGCAGTTCGGGACACATTCAGCCCCAGCATTTT.

The CDR3 region is CASRPTDRLSGEQYF. The CDR3 nucleotides read TGCGCCAGCCGACCTACGGACAGGTTGTCGGGGGAGCAGTACTTC. The chain employs TRBV23-1 and TRBJ2-7; 7 bases match TRBD1. TRBV23-1 is designated an ORF whose function remains uncertain. V lost 8 bases and J lost 7; bases outside the gene matches: 17. The CDR3 totals 15 residues.

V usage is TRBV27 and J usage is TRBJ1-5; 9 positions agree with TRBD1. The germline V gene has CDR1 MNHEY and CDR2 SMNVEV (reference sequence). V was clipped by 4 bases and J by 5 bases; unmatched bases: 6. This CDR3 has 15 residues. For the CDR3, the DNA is TGTGCCAGCAGTTCGGGACAGGGCCGGGATCAGCCCCAGCATTTT. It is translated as CASSSGQGRDQPQHF.

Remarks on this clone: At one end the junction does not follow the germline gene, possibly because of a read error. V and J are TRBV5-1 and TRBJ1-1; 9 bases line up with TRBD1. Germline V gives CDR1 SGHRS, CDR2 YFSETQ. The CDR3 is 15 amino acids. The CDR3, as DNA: TGCGCCAGCAGCTCTCCCGGGACAGGGAACGCTGAAGCTTTCTTT. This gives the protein CASSSPGTGNAEAFF.

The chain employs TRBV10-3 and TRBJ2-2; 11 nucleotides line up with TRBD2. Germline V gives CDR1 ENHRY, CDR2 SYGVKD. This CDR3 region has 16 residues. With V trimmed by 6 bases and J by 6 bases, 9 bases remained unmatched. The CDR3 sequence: CAIRSGTSGPAGELFF. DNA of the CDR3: TGTGCCATCAGATCCGGGACTAGCGGCCCGGCCGGGGAGCTGTTTTTT.

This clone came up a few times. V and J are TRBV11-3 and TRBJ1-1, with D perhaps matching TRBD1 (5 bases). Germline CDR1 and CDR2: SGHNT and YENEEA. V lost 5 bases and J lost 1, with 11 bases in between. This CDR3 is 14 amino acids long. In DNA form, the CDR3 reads TGTGCCAGCAGCCTGGGACTTTCGAACACTGAAGCTTTCTTT. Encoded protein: CASSLGLSNTEAFF.

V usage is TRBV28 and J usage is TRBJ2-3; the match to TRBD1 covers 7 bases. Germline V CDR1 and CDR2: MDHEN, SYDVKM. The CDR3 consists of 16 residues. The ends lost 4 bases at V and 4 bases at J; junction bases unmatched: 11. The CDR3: CASSSPPDRVADTQYF. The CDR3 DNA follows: TGTGCCAGCAGTTCCCCGCCAGACAGGGTAGCAGATACGCAGTATTTT.

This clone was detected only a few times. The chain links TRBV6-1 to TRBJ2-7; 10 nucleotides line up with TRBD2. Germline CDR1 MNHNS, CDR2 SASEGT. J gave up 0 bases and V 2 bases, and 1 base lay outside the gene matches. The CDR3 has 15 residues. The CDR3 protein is CASSERTSGSYEQYF. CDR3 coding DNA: TGTGCCAGCAGTGAACGGACTAGCGGCTCCTACGAGCAGTACTTC.

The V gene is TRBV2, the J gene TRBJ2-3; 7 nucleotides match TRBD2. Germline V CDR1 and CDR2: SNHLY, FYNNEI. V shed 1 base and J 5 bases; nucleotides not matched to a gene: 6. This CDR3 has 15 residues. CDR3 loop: CASSEGTRGRDTQYF. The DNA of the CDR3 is TGTGCCAGCAGTGAAGGGACTAGAGGGAGAGATACGCAGTATTTT. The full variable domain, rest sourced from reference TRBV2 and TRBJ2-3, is EPEVTQTPSHQVTQMGQEVILRCVPISNHLYFYWYRQILGQKVEFLVSFYNNEISEKSEIFDDQFSVERPDGSNFTLKIRSTKLEDSAMYFCASSEGTRGRDTQYFGPGTRLTVL.

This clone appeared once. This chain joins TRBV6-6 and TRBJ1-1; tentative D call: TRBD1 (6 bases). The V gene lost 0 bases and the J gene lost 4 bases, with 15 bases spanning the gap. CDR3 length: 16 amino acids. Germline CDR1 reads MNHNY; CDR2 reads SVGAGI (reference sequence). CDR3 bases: TGTGCCAGCAGTTACTCCCCGTCACAGGGTGCCACTGAAGCTTTCTTT. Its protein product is CASSYSPSQGATEAFF.

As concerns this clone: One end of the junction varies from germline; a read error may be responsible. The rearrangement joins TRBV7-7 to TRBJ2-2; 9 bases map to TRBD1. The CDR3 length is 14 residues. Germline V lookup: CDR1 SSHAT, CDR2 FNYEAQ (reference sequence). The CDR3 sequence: CASSWDRVSGELFF. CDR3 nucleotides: TGTGCTAGCAGTTGGGACAGGGTGAGCGGGGAGCTGTTTTTT.

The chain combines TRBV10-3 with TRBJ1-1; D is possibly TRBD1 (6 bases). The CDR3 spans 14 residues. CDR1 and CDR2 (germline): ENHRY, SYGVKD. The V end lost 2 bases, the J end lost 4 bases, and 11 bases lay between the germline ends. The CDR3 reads CAISETGISTEAFF. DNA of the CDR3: TGTGCCATCAGTGAGACAGGGATTAGCACTGAAGCTTTCTTT.

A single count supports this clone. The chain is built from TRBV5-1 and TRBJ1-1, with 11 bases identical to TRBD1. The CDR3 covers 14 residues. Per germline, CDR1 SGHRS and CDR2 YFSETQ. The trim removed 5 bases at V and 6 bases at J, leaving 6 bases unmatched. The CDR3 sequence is CASSIGQGASEAFF. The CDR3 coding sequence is TGCGCCAGCAGTATAGGACAGGGGGCTTCTGAAGCTTTCTTT.

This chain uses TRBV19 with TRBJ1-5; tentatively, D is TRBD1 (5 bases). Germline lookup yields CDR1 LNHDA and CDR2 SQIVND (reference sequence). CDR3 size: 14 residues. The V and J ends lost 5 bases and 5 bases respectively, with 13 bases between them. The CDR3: CASSLNRGDQPQHF. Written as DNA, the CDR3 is TGTGCCAGTAGTCTGAATAGGGGTGATCAGCCCCAGCATTTT. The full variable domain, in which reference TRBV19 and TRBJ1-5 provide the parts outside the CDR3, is DGGITQSPKYLFRKEGQNVTLSCEQNLNHDAMYWYRQDPGQGLRLIYYSQIVNDFQKGDIAEGYSVSREKKESFPLTVTSAQKNPTAFYLCASSLNRGDQPQHFGDGTRLSIL.

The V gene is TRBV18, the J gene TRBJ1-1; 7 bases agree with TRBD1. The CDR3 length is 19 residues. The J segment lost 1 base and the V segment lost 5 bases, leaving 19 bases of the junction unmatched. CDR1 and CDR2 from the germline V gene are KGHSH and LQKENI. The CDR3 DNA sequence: TGTGCCAGCTCAGCCTATCCCCTTCGCGGGACAGAGGCGAACACTGAAGCTTTCTTT. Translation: CASSAYPLRGTEANTEAFF.